These 17 T cell receptor beta chains were sequenced from one sample in a study of T cell therapy after organ transplantation. No antigen has been identified for these receptors. Profiled with immunoSEQ multiplex PCR; TCRdb holds only in-frame clones, not every one. The sample lists over 45,000 clones, about 95% seen once, with around 3.1% in the top ten. The input for sequencing was CD8+ T cells from blood, taken before autologous CMV-specific T cell therapy. These receptor sequences come from a human patient who had received a solid organ transplant and had CMV disease.

V is TRBV5-6 and J is TRBJ1-2; TRBD1 might be the D (5 bases). The V end lost 2 bases, the J end lost 8 bases, and 19 bases lay between the germline ends. The CDR3 consists of 15 residues. Germline assignment: CDR1 SGHDT and CDR2 YYEEEE. CDR3 sequence (DNA): TGTGCCAGCAGCTTCTCCTGGGACTCCCCCTCAGGCTACACCTTC. It translates to CASSFSWDSPSGYTF. Full variable domain (outside the CDR3, taken from reference TRBV5-6 and TRBJ1-2): DAGVTQSPTHLIKTRGQQVTLRCSPKSGHDTVSWYQQALGQGPQFIFQYYEEEERQRGNFPDRFSGHQFPNYSSELNVNALLLGDSALYLCASSFSWDSPSGYTFGSGTRLTVV.

This chain connects TRBV15 to TRBJ2-1; D remains ambiguous. The CDR3 length is 14 residues. Trimming pared 4 bases from V and 6 bases from J, leaving 13 bases between. Germline V CDR1 and CDR2: LNHNV, YYDKDF (reference sequence). The CDR3 sequence is CATSTRRDINEQFF. The CDR3 DNA reads TGTGCCACCAGCACTAGACGAGACATCAATGAGCAGTTCTTC.

The chain is built from TRBV10-1 and TRBJ2-5, with TRBD2 identical over 9 bases. Per the germline V gene, CDR1 is WNHNN and CDR2 is SYGVQD (reference sequence). The V gene end was trimmed by 8 bases and the J gene end by 3 bases; junction bases not matched to a gene: 7. CDR3 length equals 14 residues. The CDR3 sequence: CASGKRGVEETQYF. In DNA, the CDR3 is TGCGCCAGCGGAAAGCGGGGGGTGGAAGAGACCCAGTACTTC.

The rearrangement uses TRBV7-2 and TRBJ2-1, with D maybe TRBD2 (7 bases). The CDR3 loop spans 17 amino acids. CDR1 SGHTA and CDR2 FQGNSA come from the germline V gene. V lost 5 bases and J 1 base, leaving 18 bases between the germline ends. The CDR3 here is CASSPSRGGGSYNEQFF. CDR3 DNA sequence: TGTGCCAGCAGCCCAAGTAGAGGGGGGGGTTCCTACAATGAGCAGTTCTTC.

The chain recombines TRBV19 with TRBJ2-5, with D uncertain. Germline CDR1 and CDR2: LNHDA and SQIVND (reference sequence). This CDR3 comprises 16 residues. V was shortened by 5 bases and J by 2 bases, with 18 bases between the two germline ends. The CDR3: CASSPRQARIQETQYF. The CDR3 nucleotides read TGTGCCAGTAGTCCCCGGCAGGCCCGTATTCAAGAGACCCAGTACTTC.

In DNA form, the CDR3 reads TGTGCCAGCAGCTTACTCCATCCGGGACTAGCGGGAGCCTACGAGCAGTACTTC. Protein product: CASSLLHPGLAGAYEQYF. The rearrangement links TRBV11-2 to TRBJ2-7; 14 bases fit TRBD2. Unmatched junction bases numbered 8, after V lost 2 bases and J lost 2 bases. CDR3 size: 18 residues. Per germline, CDR1 SGHAT and CDR2 FQNNGV. Based on the CDR3 plus reference TRBV11-2 and TRBJ2-7, the full variable domain is EAGVAQSPRYKIIEKRQSVAFWCNPISGHATLYWYQQILGQGPKLLIQFQNNGVVDDSQLPKDRFSAERLKGVDSTLKIQPAKLEDSAVYLCASSLLHPGLAGAYEQYFGPGTRLTVT.

This rearrangement joins TRBV2 to TRBJ2-3, with 9 bases that match TRBD2. CDR3 length: 16 residues. Per the germline V gene, CDR1 is SNHLY and CDR2 is FYNNEI. V shed 2 bases, J shed 8 bases, and the junction held 11 bases outside the gene matches. CDR3 in amino acids: CASSERLAGAVGTQYF. CDR3 sequence (DNA): TGTGCCAGCAGTGAACGGTTAGCGGGAGCGGTGGGTACGCAGTATTTT.

The chain joins TRBV11-2 to TRBJ2-4; maybe TRBD1 (5 bases). The V end was cut by 0 bases, the J end by 2 bases, with 20 bases between. The CDR3 covers 19 residues. CDR1 and CDR2 from the germline V gene are SGHAT and FQNNGV. CDR3 sequence (DNA): TGTGCCAGCAGCTTAGATCCCAGGGTAATCTCGATAACCAAAAACATTCAGTACTTC. This encodes CASSLDPRVISITKNIQYF.

This clone was detected only a few times. The V gene is TRBV7-2, the J gene TRBJ1-5; D unresolved. Per the germline V gene, CDR1 is SGHTA and CDR2 is FQGNSA. V shed 1 base and J shed 3 bases, with 7 bases lying between them. This CDR3 region has 14 residues. CDR3 nucleotide sequence: TGTGCCAGCAGCTTAGGCCAAGACAATCAGCCCCAGCATTTT. Its translation is CASSLGQDNQPQHF.

This clone was detected once. This CDR3 is CASSLSGSLAPEAFF. CDR3 bases: TGTGCCAGCAGCTTATCGGGGAGTTTGGCTCCTGAAGCTTTCTTT. This chain connects TRBV11-1 to TRBJ1-1, with D uncertain. Trimming took 2 bases from V and 6 from J, leaving 16 bases between them. Germline CDR1 SGHAT, CDR2 FQDESV (reference sequence). This CDR3 is built from 15 residues.

This rearrangement joins TRBV2 to TRBJ1-1; possible D gene TRBD1, 6 bases. With 8 bases removed from V and 4 bases from J, the gap between germline ends came to 14 bases. Per the germline V gene, CDR1 is SNHLY and CDR2 is FYNNEI. The CDR3 is made up of 13 amino acids. CDR3 residues: CASHGGGITEAFF. The CDR3 DNA sequence: TGTGCCAGCCATGGGGGGGGCATCACTGAAGCTTTCTTT.

The chain uses TRBV6-5 and TRBJ1-1, with 7 nucleotides matching TRBD1. This CDR3 comprises 13 residues. With 5 bases clipped from V and 5 bases from J, the junction kept 5 bases outside the gene matches. Germline loops: CDR1 MNHEY, CDR2 SVGAGI. The CDR3: CASSDQGGTEAFF. CDR3 sequence (DNA): TGTGCCAGCAGTGACCAGGGGGGGACTGAAGCTTTCTTT.

The chain couples TRBV6-6 to TRBJ1-2; unclear D gene. The CDR3 spans 13 residues. Germline V lookup: CDR1 MNHNY, CDR2 SVGAGI (reference sequence). Between the trimmed V and J ends, which lost 2 bases and 4 bases, there was a span of 8 bases. The CDR3 here is CASSYGEGYGYTF. The CDR3 nucleotides are TGTGCCAGCAGTTACGGGGAGGGCTATGGCTACACCTTC.

CDR3 amino acids: CASSLEGVGNQPQHF. The CDR3 coding sequence is TGTGCCAGCAGCTTGGAGGGGGTCGGCAATCAGCCCCAGCATTTT. The chain combines TRBV5-6 with TRBJ1-5, with D tentatively TRBD1 (6 bases). The CDR3 covers 15 residues. The V and J ends lost 0 bases and 2 bases respectively, with 9 bases between them. Germline V lookup: CDR1 SGHDT, CDR2 YYEEEE.

In this sample, this clone turned up once. The V gene is TRBV4-1, the J gene TRBJ2-1, with 15 bases aligning to TRBD2. J lost 5 bases, V lost 0 bases, and 8 bases had no gene match. CDR1 is MGHRA, CDR2 YSYEKL, per germline. The length of the CDR3 is 19 residues. CDR3 residues: CASSQDLGRTSGGDNEQFF. DNA for the CDR3: TGCGCCAGCAGCCAAGATTTGGGGAGGACTAGCGGGGGGGACAATGAGCAGTTCTTC.

This sequence joins TRBV7-6 and TRBJ2-5; D may be TRBD1 or TRBD2 (5 bases each). The J call may not be correct, given that the DNA end is closer to TRBJ2-7. Germline V gene data show CDR1 as SGHVS and CDR2 as FNYEAQ. This CDR3 comprises 14 residues. This CDR3 is CASSLEAGTLEQYF. In DNA form, the CDR3 reads TGTGCCAGCAGCTTAGAGGCAGGGACCCTCGAGCAGTACTTC.

This clone was seen a handful of times. The rearrangement links TRBV4-1 to TRBJ1-2, with D perhaps matching TRBD1 (6 bases). This CDR3 region has 14 residues. Trimming took 3 bases from V and 4 from J, leaving 12 bases between them. The germline V gene has CDR1 MGHRA and CDR2 YSYEKL. As DNA, the CDR3 is TGCGCCAGCAGCCAGGGGGCGCAAGGCTATGGCTACACCTTC. It encodes CASSQGAQGYGYTF.